The clone carrying this TCR beta chain was detected many times. TCRdb itself ran the RACE reads through MiXCR, one entry per CDR3 protein. The sample records tens of thousands of distinct CDR3 sequences, 11% being singletons. The time point is: patch test 3, about 24 weeks after DPC sensitization. Treatment defined: therapeutic diphenylcyclopropenone sensitization with weekly scalp DPC. Researchers sampled blood before each patch test went on. Participating donors were patients with alopecia, aged 18 to 70 years, considered appropriate candidates for DPC. This record comes from a study of human T cells and chemical hapten exposure. Turning to the study itself: In the sensitization step, 2% DPC was placed on about 2 cm by about 2 cm of upper inner arm skin. The scalp of each patient received a weekly diphenylcyclopropenone dose for the full roughly 22-week study.

The source was whole blood, collected in connection with sensitization to the hapten diphenylcyclopropenone (DPC). This clonotype originated in a woman in her fifties or sixties with alopecia areata. Some clones in this sample may be carry-over from other donors' samples.

Here the CDR3 DNA reads TGTGCCAGCAGCCAAGATGAGGCTAGCGGAGCCAGGGATGAGCAGTTCTTC. Protein sequence: CASSQDEASGARDEQFF. The chain links TRBV3-1 to TRBJ2-1, with 7 bases fitting TRBD2. Per the germline V gene, CDR1 is LGHDT and CDR2 is YNNKEL (reference sequence). V shed 0 bases, J shed 8 bases, and the junction held 13 bases outside the gene matches. The CDR3 has 17 amino acids.